Presented here are 26 T cell receptor beta chains from one specimen sequenced in a study of T cell responses to AZD1222 COVID-19 vaccine. TCRdb keeps only in-frame clones here, not all; method: immunoSEQ multiplex PCR. The sample includes 80,000 to 90,000 clones, 75% to 95% of them seen just once. Here the sequenced sample was peripheral blood, taken 28 days after the second AZD1222 dose. The source of these receptors is an adult who received the AZD1222 COVID-19 vaccine.

This chain links TRBV5-5 with TRBJ1-5, with D possibly TRBD1 on 5 matching bases. V was cut by 4 bases and J by 9 bases, with 14 bases left in between. The CDR3 runs 13 residues. CDR1 and CDR2 from the germline V gene are SGHKS and YYEKEE (reference sequence). The CDR3 DNA follows: TGTGCCAGCAGCCCATTGGGGGATCGGCCCCAGCATTTT. Protein product: CASSPLGDRPQHF.

The chain employs TRBV12-3 or TRBV12-4 and TRBJ1-5; D is ambiguous. The CDR3 sequence is 12 residues long. Trimming left V 7 bases short and J 7 bases short, with 11 bases between. CDR3 DNA sequence: TGTGCCAGCAACACGGCAGGCCAGCCCCAGCATTTT. Translated: CASNTAGQPQHF.

This clone has only one observation. The CDR3 loop is CASSRPGVSVGQPQHF. The CDR3 nucleotides read TGTGCCAGCAGTCGCCCGGGGGTGTCGGTTGGTCAGCCCCAGCATTTT. The J gene is TRBJ1-5, the V gene TRBV28; D possibly corresponds to TRBD1 (5 bases). Trimming left V 5 bases short and J 6 bases short, with 20 bases between. Germline V gene sequence: CDR1 MDHEN, CDR2 SYDVKM. The CDR3 covers 16 residues. The full variable domain, in which reference TRBV28 and TRBJ1-5 provide the parts outside the CDR3, is DVKVTQSSRYLVKRTGEKVFLECVQDMDHENMFWYRQDPGLGLRLIYFSYDVKMKEKGDIPEGYSVSREKKERFSLILESASTNQTSMYLCASSRPGVSVGQPQHFGDGTRLSIL.

The rearrangement links TRBV5-1 to TRBJ2-3, with 12 nucleotides matching TRBD2. Germline trimming cut 4 bases from V and 7 bases from J; bases unmatched to any gene: 10. CDR3 length equals 16 residues. The germline V gene has CDR1 SGHRS and CDR2 YFSETQ. The chain's CDR3 is CASSPEASGGAYTQYF. The CDR3 DNA reads TGCGCCAGCAGCCCGGAGGCTAGCGGGGGGGCTTATACGCAGTATTTT.

To note about this clone: At one of its ends the junction is not consistent with the germline gene, which may arise from a read error. The genes are TRBV13 and TRBJ1-4, with TRBD1 matching over 11 bases. Germline CDR1 reads PRHDT; CDR2 reads FYEKMQ (reference sequence). The length of the CDR3 is 16 residues. CDR3 DNA sequence: TGTGCCAGCAGCCTAGGACAGGGGGCTCTTAATGAAAAACTGTTTTTT. The encoded protein is CASSLGQGALNEKLFF.

This chain joins TRBV30 and TRBJ1-6; D possibly corresponds to TRBD1 (6 bases). Germline assignment: CDR1 GTSNPN and CDR2 SVGIG (reference sequence). CDR3 size: 14 residues. Trimming pared 0 bases from V and 9 bases from J, leaving 12 bases between. Here the CDR3 reads CAWSVSQGSSPLHF. The CDR3 DNA reads TGTGCCTGGAGTGTTTCACAGGGTAGTTCACCCCTCCACTTT.

This rearrangement joins TRBV5-1 to TRBJ2-1; TRBD1 might be the D (6 bases). V was pared by 0 bases and J by 5 bases, with 15 bases between. This CDR3 comprises 16 residues. Germline assignment: CDR1 SGHRS and CDR2 YFSETQ. The CDR3 DNA reads TGCGCCAGCAGCTTGGAGCCGCAGGGGCTGAACAATGAGCAGTTCTTC. It codes for CASSLEPQGLNNEQFF.

V gene TRBV28 combines with J gene TRBJ1-5; 9 positions agree with TRBD1. Trimming took 6 bases from V and 1 from J; bases not matched to a gene: 10. CDR3 size: 17 residues. CDR1 and CDR2 (germline): MDHEN, SYDVKM. The CDR3 reads CASRDRGFLRSNQPQHF. The CDR3 DNA follows: TGTGCCAGCAGGGACAGGGGATTCCTACGGAGCAATCAGCCCCAGCATTTT. Full variable domain (missing parts from reference TRBV28 and TRBJ1-5): DVKVTQSSRYLVKRTGEKVFLECVQDMDHENMFWYRQDPGLGLRLIYFSYDVKMKEKGDIPEGYSVSREKKERFSLILESASTNQTSMYLCASRDRGFLRSNQPQHFGDGTRLSIL.

The rearrangement joins TRBV7-8 to TRBJ1-1; tentatively, D is TRBD1 (5 bases). Germline CDR1 SGHVS, CDR2 FQNEAQ. Deletions cut 3 bases from V and 6 bases from J, with 14 bases between. The CDR3 covers 14 residues. CDR3 sequence: CASSFSGILSEAFF. DNA of the CDR3: TGTGCCAGCAGCTTTTCAGGGATTTTGTCTGAAGCTTTCTTT.

The chain is built from TRBV11-3 and TRBJ2-3; D ambiguous. Germline V lookup: CDR1 SGHNT, CDR2 YENEEA. Trimming pared 8 bases from V and 1 base from J, leaving 10 bases between. The CDR3 sequence is 13 residues long. CDR3 sequence reads: CASSGRGTDTQYF. DNA of the CDR3: TGTGCCAGCTCCGGACGGGGCACAGATACGCAGTATTTT.

The V gene is TRBV18, the J gene TRBJ1-2; D may be TRBD1 (5 bases). The length of the CDR3 is 12 residues. Trimming stripped 3 bases from V and 3 bases from J, with 5 bases between. CDR1 and CDR2 (germline): KGHSH, LQKENI. The CDR3 nucleotides read TGTGCCAGCTCACCGGGGGACTATGGCTACACCTTC. It encodes CASSPGDYGYTF.

The chain links TRBV7-8 to TRBJ1-2; D unresolved. V was cut by 5 bases and J by 4 bases, with 23 bases left in between. This CDR3 contains 17 residues. CDR1 and CDR2 from the germline V gene are SGHVS and FQNEAQ. The CDR3 region has the DNA TGTGCCAGCAGCCCCCAAATCTCCGGGGTCCCTAGCTATGGCTACACCTTC. As protein: CASSPQISGVPSYGYTF.

V and J are TRBV5-4 and TRBJ2-7, with unresolved D. The V gene lost 0 bases and the J gene lost 7 bases, with 11 bases spanning the gap. Germline CDR1 SGHNT, CDR2 YYREEE (reference sequence). The CDR3 totals 13 residues. The CDR3 region is CASSLEPPREQYF. The CDR3 DNA follows: TGTGCCAGCAGCTTGGAGCCCCCGAGGGAGCAGTACTTC.

This rearrangement joins TRBV7-2 to TRBJ2-3, with D perhaps TRBD1 (5 bases). The germline CDR1 and CDR2 sequences are SGHTA and FQGNSA. The ends were cut back, 5 bases at V and 0 bases at J, with 12 bases in the middle. The CDR3 length is 15 residues. The CDR3 DNA follows: TGTGCCAGCAGCCAGCGACAGACGAGCACAGATACGCAGTATTTT. Encoded protein: CASSQRQTSTDTQYF.

V and J are TRBV2 and TRBJ1-2; 8 bases map to TRBD1. Germline lookup yields CDR1 SNHLY and CDR2 FYNNEI. The CDR3 totals 15 residues. V trimming: 5 bases; J trimming: 3 bases; junction bases outside the gene matches: 8. The CDR3 bases are TGTGCCAGCAGTCCCCGGACAGGGAAACACTATGGCTACACCTTC. Protein product: CASSPRTGKHYGYTF.

V and J are TRBV5-1 and TRBJ2-3, with unresolved D. V lost 3 bases, J lost 4 bases, and 21 bases lay in between. The CDR3 totals 17 residues. The germline gives CDR1 SGHRS, CDR2 YFSETQ. CDR3 region: CASSSGPDARVPDTQYF. CDR3 sequence (DNA): TGCGCCAGCAGCTCGGGTCCGGACGCTAGGGTTCCAGATACGCAGTATTTT.

The chain employs TRBV19 and TRBJ1-3; 7 bases align to TRBD1. V was pared by 9 bases and J by 4 bases, with 9 bases of the junction left unmatched. The CDR3 covers 14 residues. Germline CDR1 and CDR2: LNHDA and SQIVND (reference sequence). The DNA for the CDR3 is TGTGCCAGCAGAGGGGGCTTAGTCGGAAACACCATATATTTT. Amino acid sequence: CASRGGLVGNTIYF. The complete variable domain, with remaining parts taken from reference TRBV19 and TRBJ1-3, reads DGGITQSPKYLFRKEGQNVTLSCEQNLNHDAMYWYRQDPGQGLRLIYYSQIVNDFQKGDIAEGYSVSREKKESFPLTVTSAQKNPTAFYLCASRGGLVGNTIYFGEGSWLTVV.

The chain uses TRBV11-2 and TRBJ1-1; D is uncertain. Germline assignment: CDR1 SGHAT and CDR2 FQNNGV. V lost 2 bases and J 8 bases, leaving 12 bases between the germline ends. The CDR3 contains 13 residues. The CDR3 DNA reads TGTGCCAGCAGCTTAAAAGATTTGGTGGAAGCTTTCTTT. As protein: CASSLKDLVEAFF.

The chain employs TRBV27 and TRBJ1-2; D possibly corresponds to TRBD1 (6 bases). Looked up from germline, CDR1 is MNHEY and CDR2 is SMNVEV (reference sequence). The CDR3 covers 11 residues. V gave up 5 bases and J gave up 5 bases, with 6 bases separating them. This CDR3 is CASSQGYGYTF. CDR3 coding DNA: TGTGCCAGCAGTCAGGGGTATGGCTACACCTTC.

The rearrangement joins TRBV18 to TRBJ2-7, with 7 bases that match TRBD1. Germline V lookup: CDR1 KGHSH, CDR2 LQKENI. The CDR3 contains 17 residues. The J segment lost 0 bases and the V segment lost 3 bases, leaving 11 bases of the junction unmatched. The CDR3 protein is CASSPIRTGTFSYEQYF. DNA of the CDR3: TGTGCCAGCTCACCTATAAGGACAGGTACTTTCTCCTACGAGCAGTACTTC.

J is TRBJ2-2 and V is TRBV5-1; TRBD2 agrees at 7 bases. Germline V gene lookup returns CDR1 SGHRS and CDR2 YFSETQ. The CDR3 consists of 18 residues. Losses at the gene ends were 0 bases for V and 4 bases for J; bases not matched to a gene: 12. The CDR3 loop is CASSLESPGDYPTGELFF. CDR3 nucleotides: TGCGCCAGCAGCTTGGAATCCCCGGGGGACTACCCCACCGGGGAGCTGTTTTTT.

The genes are TRBV5-6 and TRBJ2-5, with D perhaps matching TRBD2 (6 bases). The germline CDR1 and CDR2 sequences are SGHDT and YYEEEE. Trimming stripped 4 bases from V and 3 bases from J, with 19 bases between. The CDR3 extends over 16 amino acids. The CDR3 loop is CASSPLAHGAKETQYF. In DNA form, the CDR3 reads TGTGCCAGCAGCCCTCTAGCGCACGGGGCCAAAGAGACCCAGTACTTC.

In this sample, this clone turned up a few times. The chain recombines TRBV6-6 with TRBJ1-4, with TRBD1 as a possible D gene (5 bases). The V end was cut by 0 bases, the J end by 7 bases, with 9 bases between. Germline lookup yields CDR1 MNHNY and CDR2 SVGAGI (reference sequence). This CDR3 is 14 amino acids long. As DNA, the CDR3 is TGTGCCAGCAGTTACTCAGAGGGGCGTGAAAAACTGTTTTTT. Its translation: CASSYSEGREKLFF.

The chain carries TRBV10-3 and TRBJ1-2; 7 nucleotides line up with TRBD1. Germline lookup yields CDR1 ENHRY and CDR2 SYGVKD. This CDR3 region has 14 residues. V trimming: 0 bases; J trimming: 2 bases; junction bases outside the gene matches: 0. CDR3 coding DNA: TGTGCCATCAGTGAGTCGACAGGGAACTATGGCTACACCTTC. This sequence encodes CAISESTGNYGYTF.

The CDR3 nucleotides read TGTGCCAGCTCCCACCGGAGGGACACAGATACGCAGTATTTT. Its protein is CASSHRRDTDTQYF. V and J are TRBV18 and TRBJ2-3; the D gene is possibly TRBD2 (6 bases). CDR3 length equals 14 residues. Trimming stripped 6 bases from V and 2 bases from J, with 12 bases between. Germline values: CDR1 KGHSH, CDR2 LQKENI.

This clone was seen only once. The genes are TRBV2 and TRBJ2-3; 9 positions match TRBD2. Germline V gene sequence: CDR1 SNHLY, CDR2 FYNNEI. The CDR3 has 18 amino acids. J gave up 3 bases and V 0 bases, and 10 bases lay outside the gene matches. The CDR3 DNA sequence: TGTGCCAGCAGTGAAGCGCGGGGGGGCGAGGATGGGACAGATACGCAGTATTTT. It translates to CASSEARGGEDGTDTQYF.